One sample yielded the 11 T cell receptor beta chains listed below, sequenced in a study of control samples from healthy donors and cancer patients. Method: immunoSEQ multiplex PCR; TCRdb's copy keeps in-frame clones and lacks some. The table shows about 130,000 clones, with around nine tenths occurring only once. Material for sequencing was blood. The receptor source for this set is a man between 18 and 29 years old in good health.

J is TRBJ2-7 and V is TRBV10-1, with D possibly matching TRBD1 (7 bases). Germline CDR1 WNHNN, CDR2 SYGVQD (reference sequence). The CDR3 consists of 15 residues. Trimming shortened V by 2 bases and J by 6 bases, and 17 bases separated the two germline ends. The CDR3 bases are TGCGCCAGCAGTGAGAATCAGGGGGAGGCTTTCGAGCAGTACTTC. Translated, it gives CASSENQGEAFEQYF.

The sample holds a few counts of this clone. The CDR3 spells CSVYGEVPFNEQFF. DNA of the CDR3: TGCAGCGTCTACGGGGAGGTCCCATTCAATGAGCAGTTCTTC. The chain links TRBV29-1 to TRBJ2-1, with D maybe TRBD2 (6 bases). Germline V lookup: CDR1 SQVTM, CDR2 ANQGSEA. The CDR3 is 14 amino acids. V dropped 6 bases and J dropped 6 bases, with 18 bases sitting between them.

CDR3 DNA sequence: TGTGCCAGCAGTCCAGCCGGCCTAAAGCCCCAGCATTTT. It is translated as CASSPAGLKPQHF. V and J are TRBV12-3 or TRBV12-4 and TRBJ1-5; D gene uncertain. Trimming stripped 5 bases from V and 8 bases from J, with 13 bases between. The CDR3 has 13 residues.

The V and J genes are TRBV9 and TRBJ2-1; 9 bases are a match to TRBD1. V trimming: 0 bases; J trimming: 5 bases; junction bases outside the gene matches: 0. Germline V lookup: CDR1 SGDLS, CDR2 YYNGEE. The CDR3 is 14 amino acids. CDR3: CASSVGQGDNEQFF. The CDR3 bases are TGTGCCAGCAGCGTAGGACAGGGGGACAATGAGCAGTTCTTC.

The CDR3 here is CASSPGGLNTEAFF. The DNA of the CDR3 is TGTGCCAGTAGCCCAGGGGGCCTGAACACTGAAGCTTTCTTT. This sequence joins TRBV19 and TRBJ1-1; 8 bases agree with TRBD1. V lost 6 bases, J lost 0 bases, and 3 bases stayed unmatched. Germline lookup yields CDR1 LNHDA and CDR2 SQIVND (reference sequence). The CDR3 spans 14 residues.

The gene calls are TRBV28 and TRBJ2-3; 8 bases match TRBD1. J was trimmed by 3 bases and V by 6 bases; bases with no gene match: 8. Germline V gene lookup returns CDR1 MDHEN and CDR2 SYDVKM. The CDR3 length is 15 residues. CDR3: CASRPAGGKTDTQYF. CDR3 bases: TGTGCCAGCAGACCCGCAGGGGGCAAGACAGATACGCAGTATTTT. The whole variable domain, filled in from reference TRBV28 and TRBJ2-3, reads DVKVTQSSRYLVKRTGEKVFLECVQDMDHENMFWYRQDPGLGLRLIYFSYDVKMKEKGDIPEGYSVSREKKERFSLILESASTNQTSMYLCASRPAGGKTDTQYFGPGTRLTVL.

The chain recombines TRBV27 with TRBJ1-2; D is possibly TRBD1 (5 bases). The V end was cut by 7 bases, the J end by 3 bases, with 15 bases between. This CDR3 has 14 residues. Germline values: CDR1 MNHEY, CDR2 SMNVEV (reference sequence). CDR3 sequence (DNA): TGTGCCAGCACCTCCCTCGGGACGGACTATGGCTACACCTTC. Encoded protein: CASTSLGTDYGYTF.

The rearrangement uses TRBV19 and TRBJ1-6; D call uncertain. The CDR3 loop spans 17 amino acids. V dropped 5 bases and J dropped 8 bases, with 22 bases sitting between them. Per germline, CDR1 LNHDA and CDR2 SQIVND (reference sequence). The CDR3 sequence: CASSVAEGWLMDSPLHF. The CDR3 coding sequence is TGTGCCAGTAGTGTCGCTGAGGGTTGGCTAATGGATTCACCCCTCCACTTT.

The chain couples TRBV18 to TRBJ2-7; 7 bases agree with TRBD1. The V gene end was trimmed by 4 bases and the J gene end by 3 bases; junction bases not matched to a gene: 6. CDR3 length equals 14 residues. Germline V gives CDR1 KGHSH, CDR2 LQKENI. CDR3 in amino acids: CASSLGQDFYEQYF. Written as DNA, the CDR3 is TGTGCCAGCTCACTAGGACAGGACTTCTACGAGCAGTACTTC. Variable domain in full (rest from reference TRBV18 and TRBJ2-7): NAGVMQNPRHLVRRRGQEARLRCSPMKGHSHVYWYRQLPEEGLKFMVYLQKENIIDESGMPKERFSAEFPKEGPSILRIQQVVRGDSAAYFCASSLGQDFYEQYFGPGTRLTVT.

The rearrangement joins TRBV7-3 to TRBJ2-5; no reliable D call. The CDR3 runs to 13 residues. Trimming removed 5 bases at V and 9 bases at J, with 16 bases between. The V gene's germline CDR1 is SGHTA and CDR2 FQGTGA. The CDR3 reads CASSPLLRQSQYF. As DNA, the CDR3 is TGTGCCAGCAGCCCCCTACTACGCCAGTCCCAGTACTTC.

This chain connects TRBV7-3 to TRBJ1-1, with D unclear. The CDR3 has 13 residues. Germline assignment: CDR1 SGHTA and CDR2 FQGTGA. The V gene lost 8 bases and the J gene lost 2 bases, with 12 bases spanning the gap. CDR3 in amino acids: CASAVGGNTEAFF. DNA for the CDR3: TGTGCCAGCGCCGTTGGCGGTAACACTGAAGCTTTCTTT.